Following are 9 T cell receptor beta chains from one sample sequenced in a study of T cell responses to AZD1222 COVID-19 vaccine (TCRdb year 2021). Per the publication, the time point label means: baseline before first vaccination. The receptor library was made with the immunoSEQ multiplex PCR assay. TCRdb took this table from immuneACCESS and kept in-frame rearrangements with V and J called. Such tables lack part of the clones; where checked against another copy, unresolved V genes explain under half of the gap, and the rest is unexplained. This sample comprises around 170,000 clones, around nine tenths of them detected only once. Jointly, the top ten make up roughly 1.6% of the sample. Source: peripheral blood, taken on day 0 of AZD1222 vaccination. The receptor source for this set is an adult in good health.

The CDR3 sequence: CASRPAGFGEKLFF. CDR3 DNA: TGTGCCAGCAGGCCCGCCGGATTCGGTGAAAAACTGTTTTTT. The chain recombines TRBV6-5 with TRBJ1-4, with D uncertain. This CDR3 is 14 amino acids long. V dropped 6 bases and J dropped 7 bases, with 15 bases sitting between them. CDR1 and CDR2 from the germline V gene are MNHEY and SVGAGI.

The chain links TRBV10-3 to TRBJ1-1, with D perhaps matching TRBD1 (5 bases). V dropped 10 bases and J dropped 0 bases, with 12 bases sitting between them. This CDR3 contains 13 residues. CDR1 and CDR2 (germline): ENHRY, SYGVKD. CDR3 in DNA: TGTGCCACCCTGGGGCAGCTGAACACTGAAGCTTTCTTT. Its protein product is CATLGQLNTEAFF.

This chain links TRBV6-5 with TRBJ2-1; D uncertain. V gave up 5 bases and J gave up 9 bases, with 14 bases separating them. Germline loops: CDR1 MNHEY, CDR2 SVGAGI. The CDR3 spans 13 residues. The CDR3 loop is CASSPRTFSEQFF. CDR3 nucleotide sequence: TGTGCCAGCAGTCCAAGGACCTTTTCTGAGCAGTTCTTC.

This clone was seen a few times. The CDR3 reads CASSEGTSFYEQYF. Here the CDR3 DNA reads TGCGCCAGCAGTGAGGGGACATCTTTCTACGAGCAGTACTTC. J is TRBJ2-7 and V is TRBV10-1; D may be TRBD1 (6 bases). CDR1 is WNHNN, CDR2 SYGVQD, per germline (reference sequence). There are 14 residues in the CDR3. V dropped 2 bases and J dropped 3 bases, with 11 bases sitting between them.

The V and J genes are TRBV11-2 and TRBJ2-5; no definite D call. Looked up from germline, CDR1 is SGHAT and CDR2 is FQNNGV. The CDR3 sequence is 11 residues long. The germline V and J ends were trimmed by 5 bases and 3 bases, with 4 bases remaining between them. DNA of the CDR3: TGTGCCAGCAGCGCGAAAGAGACCCAGTACTTC. Translating it yields CASSAKETQYF.

V is TRBV12-3 or TRBV12-4 and J is TRBJ1-5; D is possibly TRBD1 (5 bases). Trimming removed 6 bases at V and 6 bases at J, with 12 bases between. The CDR3 runs 13 residues. The CDR3 sequence is CASRFGGGQPQHF. The CDR3 region has the DNA TGTGCCAGCAGGTTCGGGGGGGGTCAGCCCCAGCATTTT.

This clone occurred a few times. This rearrangement joins TRBV27 to TRBJ1-1; D unresolved. With 6 bases removed from V and 4 bases from J, the gap between germline ends came to 21 bases. CDR3 length equals 16 residues. Germline V lookup: CDR1 MNHEY, CDR2 SMNVEV (reference sequence). CDR3 nucleotides: TGTGCCAGCAGCCCCCCGGTGGCAGAAATCGGCACTGAAGCTTTCTTT. Translated: CASSPPVAEIGTEAFF.

This rearrangement joins TRBV19 to TRBJ2-7; the D call may be TRBD1 or TRBD2 (6 bases each). The germline CDR1 and CDR2 sequences are LNHDA and SQIVND (reference sequence). The germline V and J ends were trimmed by 7 bases and 4 bases, with 20 bases remaining between them. This CDR3 has 15 amino acids. The CDR3 DNA sequence: TGTGCCAGTACCGTCGAAGGGGGGCAGGCATACGAGCAGTACTTC. Encoded protein: CASTVEGGQAYEQYF.

The CDR3 loop reads CASSFRGLRAKNIQYF. In DNA, the CDR3 is TGTGCCAGCAGCTTCAGGGGCCTCCGAGCCAAAAACATTCAGTACTTC. The chain recombines TRBV5-6 with TRBJ2-4; D is possibly TRBD1 (6 bases). CDR3 length: 16 amino acids. Germline CDR1 reads SGHDT; CDR2 reads YYEEEE. Trimming cost V 2 bases and J 0 bases, with 12 bases left between them.